Sequencing of this T cell receptor (beta chain) was carried out in a study of cytomegalovirus exposure and HLA in healthy donors. Trimming cost V 3 bases and J 7 bases; bases outside gene matches: 8. Germline V gene lookup returns CDR1 GTSNPN and CDR2 SVGIG (reference sequence). The CDR3 runs to 14 residues. Generated by immunoSEQ multiplex PCR, the TCRdb table keeps only in-frame clones and is missing some. Of roughly 150,000 clones in the sample, about 89% are singletons; the top ten hold 0.55% to 0.8%. The rearrangement links TRBV30 to TRBJ1-5; 8 bases are shared with TRBD1. The sequence was collected from a man aged 18 to 30 in good health and CMV-seronegative. The specimen sequenced was PBMCs. CDR3 region: CAWSPRGRDQPQHF. CDR3 sequence (DNA): TGTGCCTGGAGCCCCAGGGGGCGCGACCAGCCCCAGCATTTT.